The entry below describes one T cell receptor beta chain. This clonotype was counted at least ten times. This clone's antigen is unknown. No base-level quality is on record; no much larger clone is a single base apart. These data come from a study of neurological immune-mediated disorders (dated by TCRdb to between 2018 and 2021). About the full investigation: Of the roughly 34 multiple sclerosis patients, approximately 31 had relapsing-remitting MS and 3 had secondary progressive MS. Of the 65 to 70 subjects in the cohort, about 15 were HAM/TSP patients, approximately 34 were multiple sclerosis patients, and some 20 were healthy controls. Peripheral blood TCR-beta repertoires from HTLV-I-associated myelopathy (HAM/TSP) patients, multiple sclerosis patients and healthy controls were compared by UMI-based sequencing. The 85 to 110 TCR-beta libraries included longitudinal samples, technical triplicates and paired sorted CD4+ and CD8+ T-cell subsets alongside PBMC samples.

To synthesize cDNA, template-switch 5'RACE was performed with a primer carrying a 10-nucleotide random unique molecular identifier so that each TCR transcript was tagged. Over 180 million TCR-beta sequences, covering 15-18 subjects, were produced in each sequencing run. The RNeasy kit was used for extraction of total RNA. The KAPA Real-time Library Amplification kit was used to amplify TCR-beta VDJ regions with primers targeting the TCR constant region and the 5'RACE anchor. A first PCR added sample indexes and Illumina adaptors, after which a second PCR increased the library yield. After Ampure bead purification, the TCR product of roughly 650 bp was size-selected on a 2% E-gel SizeSelection system. Before pooling, library quality was assessed on a Bioanalyzer, concentration was determined with Qubit, and library quantification was performed with the Kapa Library Quantification kit. Paired-end 2 x 150 bp sequencing of the libraries was performed on an Illumina HiSeq 2500. To increase sequence diversity, about 25-30% phiX was spiked into each library pool. Per the original workflow: Quality-filtered reads were processed with the UMI-based MiGEC pipeline, which removed over 75% of raw TCR sequences during error correction. IMGT germline references were used for aligning VDJ genes, and each clonotype was defined as a unique CDR3 amino acid sequence together with its V-J genes. Clonal expansion, Shannon diversity and CDR3 relatedness (CalcPairwiseDistances, ClusterSamples) were evaluated with VDJtools, and phylogenetic trees were built with CLCbio workbench. Using coefficient-of-variation modelling across technical triplicates, the study counted a clone as expanded if it had at least 8 unique UMIs. TCRdb redid the processing of the public reads, applying fastp at Q25 and MiXCR, and retained in-frame beta chains. When rows share a CDR3 protein, they turn into one entry using the most common DNA and genes. TCRdb, rather than the study authors, made the V and J calls. This sample lists tens of thousands of distinct CDR3 sequences; about 2.5% were detected once. Together, the top ten hold 2% to 2.5% of the sample.

Cut back by 5 bases and 5 bases, the V and J ends lie 12 bases apart. The CDR3 runs 13 amino acids, cysteine and phenylalanine included. The kept DNA is CDR3 alone, 39 bases in frame from the first base. Reading the germline V gene gives CDR1 SGHVS and CDR2 FQNEAQ. What the authors observed across the whole study: Repertoires from 18 of 34 MS patients were grouped by phylogenetic analysis into a cluster of related CDR3 sequences, suggesting a possible repertoire-level signature. The MS cluster was not associated with any clinical or MRI features, and the authors stated that larger cohorts are needed. TCR clonal expansion was greatest in HAM/TSP patients and smallest in MS patients, who ranked below even healthy controls. No identical CDR3 amino acid sequences were shared among expanded clones across subjects, suggesting private TCR-beta repertoires in all groups.

Libraries from unsorted PBMCs were made from 2 million PBMCs kept in RNAlater at -80 degrees C until RNA extraction. Multiple sclerosis patients were enrolled in a US clinical protocol under which disease progression was evaluated by magnetic resonance imaging. Peripheral blood was subjected to Ficoll-Hypaque density gradient centrifugation to isolate PBMCs, which were then cryopreserved in liquid nitrogen. The TCR comes from a woman aged 50 to 60 with multiple sclerosis. The chain is encoded by TRBV7-8 joined to TRBJ1-1; TRBD1 could be the D gene, as 5 bases match. Sequenced: PBMCs. The CDR3 protein: CASSLLEGTEAFF. The DNA sequence follows: TGTGCCAGCAGCCTCCTGGAGGGGACTGAAGCTTTCTTT.